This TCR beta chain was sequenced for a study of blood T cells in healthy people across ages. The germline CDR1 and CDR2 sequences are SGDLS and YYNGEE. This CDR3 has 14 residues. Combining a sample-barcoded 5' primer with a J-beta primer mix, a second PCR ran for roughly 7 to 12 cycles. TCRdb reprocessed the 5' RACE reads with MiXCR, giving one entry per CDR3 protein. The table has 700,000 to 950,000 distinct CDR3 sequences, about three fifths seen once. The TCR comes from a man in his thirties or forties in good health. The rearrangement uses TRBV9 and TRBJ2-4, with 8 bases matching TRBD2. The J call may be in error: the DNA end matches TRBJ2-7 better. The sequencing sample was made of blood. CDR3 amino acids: CASSLPGGENEQYF. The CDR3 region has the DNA TGTGCCAGCAGCCTGCCGGGAGGGGAGAACGAGCAGTACTTC.